These 8 T cell receptor beta chains were sequenced from one sample in a study of cytomegalovirus exposure and HLA in healthy donors (dated by TCRdb to about 2017). Receptor amplification or capture employed the immunoSEQ multiplex PCR assay. For the multiplex PCR, a mixture combining 60 forward primers for TCR Vbeta segments and 13 reverse primers for TCR Jbeta segments was used. Held by TCRdb, this immuneACCESS table contains in-frame sequences only and omits some clones. Under half of the omission traces to an unresolved V gene where checked; the cause of the rest is unknown. Within this sample are more than 95,000 clones, with 65% to 80% of them counted one time only. Around 13% of the sample comes from the top ten. The sequenced sample consisted of PBMCs. These receptors all come from a woman aged 40 to 49 in good health and CMV-seropositive.

The V and J genes are TRBV2 and TRBJ1-6; the match to TRBD1 covers 8 bases. CDR1 is SNHLY, CDR2 FYNNEI, per germline. The junction had 9 bases not matched to a gene; V was cut back by 7 bases and J by 4 bases. This CDR3 region has 16 residues. CDR3 in amino acids: CASTWGQANYNSPLHF. CDR3 in DNA: TGTGCCAGCACGTGGGGACAGGCAAATTATAATTCACCCCTCCACTTT.

The chain recombines TRBV10-3 with TRBJ1-5, with 8 positions matching TRBD1. CDR1 is ENHRY and CDR2 is SYGVKD in the germline V gene. J was trimmed by 2 bases and V by 5 bases; bases with no gene match: 5. The CDR3 is 15 residues long. The DNA for the CDR3 is TGTGCCATCAGTCAGGGGGCTTACGGCAATCAGCCCCAGCATTTT. Protein product: CAISQGAYGNQPQHF.

This chain uses TRBV6-5 with TRBJ1-5; D is unclear. Germline V CDR1 and CDR2: MNHEY, SVGAGI. V gave up 4 bases and J gave up 1 base, with 11 bases separating them. The CDR3 length is 15 residues. CDR3 protein: CASSSAPESNQPQHF. Written as DNA, the CDR3 is TGTGCCAGCAGTTCTGCTCCGGAGAGCAATCAGCCCCAGCATTTT.

Here the CDR3 reads CASSEWDRGKETQYF. CDR3 DNA sequence: TGTGCCAGCAGTGAATGGGACAGGGGGAAAGAGACCCAGTACTTC. The chain combines TRBV6-1 with TRBJ2-5; 11 bases are shared with TRBD1. Germline trimming cut 2 bases from V and 3 bases from J; bases unmatched to any gene: 2. The CDR3 totals 15 residues. The germline CDR1 and CDR2 sequences are MNHNS and SASEGT.

The chain joins TRBV9 to TRBJ1-1; maybe TRBD1 (5 bases). Looked up from germline, CDR1 is SGDLS and CDR2 is YYNGEE. This CDR3 is 15 amino acids long. Trimming removed 0 bases from V and 1 base from J, with 10 bases in between. The CDR3, as DNA: TGTGCCAGCAGCGTAGGGGCAGGGTGGAACACTGAAGCTTTCTTT. Residues: CASSVGAGWNTEAFF.

The chain uses TRBV7-3 and TRBJ2-1; 11 nucleotides agree with TRBD2. The CDR3 has 16 amino acids. Germline CDR1 and CDR2: SGHTA and FQGTGA. Trimming took 4 bases from V and 4 from J; bases not matched to a gene: 6. CDR3 bases: TGTGCCAGCAGCTCATCCGGGACTAGCGGTTACAATGAGCAGTTCTTC. The encoded protein is CASSSSGTSGYNEQFF.

This chain links TRBV9 with TRBJ1-1; D gene unclear. Germline CDR1 SGDLS, CDR2 YYNGEE. The CDR3 covers 13 residues. The V end was cut by 3 bases, the J end by 0 bases, with 6 bases between. Here the CDR3 reads CASSGAVNTEAFF. The CDR3 DNA is TGTGCCAGCAGCGGGGCCGTGAACACTGAAGCTTTCTTT.

The chain employs TRBV5-1 and TRBJ1-1; 10 nucleotides agree with TRBD1. There are 18 residues in the CDR3. V dropped 4 bases and J dropped 0; count of bases not matched to a gene: 12. Germline V CDR1 and CDR2: SGHRS, YFSETQ. CDR3 nucleotide sequence: TGCGCCAGCAGCCCCTTGACAGGGGGCCTAGAAATGAACACTGAAGCTTTCTTT. This sequence encodes CASSPLTGGLEMNTEAFF.